One and the same sample provided the 5 T cell receptor delta chains below, sequenced in a study of γδ T cells in repeated Plasmodium falciparum infection. Vgamma9/Vdelta2+ and Vdelta2-negative gammadelta T cells were flow-sorted from PBMC for bulk sequencing. TCRdb reprocessed the multiplex PCR reads using CATT. Here the sample spans over 90,000 delta-chain clones, approximately 0.92% being singletons. Material for sequencing was gamma-delta T cells from blood. The receptors shown here come from a pool of human donors (malaria-infected and uninfected, not separated).

A few counts support this clone. This may come from a read error, since a much larger clone is one base off. J is TRDJ2 and V is TRDV1, with TRDD3 matching over 9 bases. TCRdb offers no J gene call, so here the DNA was matched to germline to obtain one. Germline lookup yields CDR1 TSWWSYY and CDR2 QGS. The CDR3 is 23 residues long. CDR3 nucleotides: TGCGCTCTTGGGGAACTTTTCCTTCCCCATTGGGGGATATCTCAAGCTTTGACAGCACAACTCTTCTTT. This encodes CALGELFLPHWGISQALTAQLFF.

This clone has more than one count but fewer than ten. A far larger clone is one base from this, pointing to a likely read error. Other nucleotide sequences in the sample specify the same CDR3. The chain couples TRDV1 to TRDJ1; a weak D match, TRDD2 (5 bases). The CDR3 covers 19 residues. CDR1 is TSWWSYY, CDR2 QGS, per germline. Trimming shortened V by 0 bases and J by 4 bases, and 24 bases separated the two germline ends. Here the CDR3 DNA reads TGTGCTCTTGGGGAACTCTCCGGGACAACTTATGCATTCCTCGATAAACTCATCTTT. As protein: CALGELSGTTYAFLDKLIF.

This clone was counted only a few times. TCRdb pairs this DNA with a much larger clone's protein that differs at residue 16, likely a read error; the protein shown was translated from the DNA. The chain uses TRDV1 and TRDJ1, with D hard to call. No J segment appears in TCRdb, so it was assigned here by matching the sequence to germline. Germline loops: CDR1 TSWWSYY, CDR2 QGS. Trimming left V 0 bases short and J 4 bases short, with 30 bases between. The CDR3 has 21 amino acids. The CDR3 protein is CALGELFLPNSDRADIDKLIF. For the CDR3, the DNA is TGTGCTCTTGGGGAACTTTTTCTACCGAACTCCGATCGTGCGGACATCGATAAACTCATCTTT.

Turning to this clone: A far larger clone is only one base removed, so a read error is likely. This sample also contains other DNA sequences that code for the same CDR3. The chain is built from TRDV1 and TRDJ1; either TRDD2 or TRDD3 may supply D (5 bases each). The J gene was not available in TCRdb and was assigned here by matching the DNA to germline segments. The CDR3 covers 19 residues. CDR1 and CDR2 from the germline V gene are TSWWSYY and QGS. Trimming cost V 0 bases and J 7 bases, with 27 bases left between them. The CDR3 region has the DNA TGTGCTCTTGGGGAACTCGGGATCCCTACCGAATTGGGAAGGAGTAAACTCATCTTT. Translation gives CALGELGIPTELGRSKLIF.

In the case of this clone: The translation of this DNA and the TCRdb protein of a much larger clone differ at residue 3, probably owing to a read error; the protein shown here is translated from the DNA. This chain joins TRDV2 and TRDJ1; TRDD3 matches at 10 bases. The J gene, left out of TCRdb, was set here by checking the DNA against germline. In germline, CDR1 is GEAIGNYY, CDR2 EKD. J gave up 6 bases and V 8 bases, and 8 bases lay outside the gene matches. This CDR3 spans 13 amino acids. CDR3 sequence: CAYDLLGDHKLIF. The CDR3 DNA is TGTGCCTATGATTTACTGGGGGATCATAAACTCATCTTT.